This TCR beta chain stems from a study of HIV-infected patients and healthy controls. Via MiXCR, TCRdb re-called the 5' RACE reads, giving one row per CDR3 protein. In the table there are under 70,000 distinct CDR3 sequences, about a fifth of which are singletons. In germline, CDR1 is SGHVS, CDR2 FQNEAQ. The ends lost 0 bases at V and 2 bases at J; junction bases unmatched: 5. The CDR3 is made up of 17 amino acids. The J gene is TRBJ2-3, the V gene TRBV7-8; 10 bases line up with TRBD2. The source material was CD4+ T cells from blood. The sequence was obtained from a human donor in good health. The CDR3 bases are TGTGCCAGCAGCTTAGCGGCTAGCGGGGGACACACAGATACGCAGTATTTT. Protein: CASSLAASGGHTDTQYF. Based on the CDR3 plus reference TRBV7-8 and TRBJ2-3, the full variable domain is GAGVSQSPRYKVAKRGQDVALRCDPISGHVSLFWYQQALGQGPEFLTYFQNEAQLDKSGLPSDRFFAERPEGSVSTLKIQRTQQEDSAVYLCASSLAASGGHTDTQYFGPGTRLTVL.